The clone carrying this T cell receptor beta chain was detected many times. Antigen: not known. This record comes from a study of glioma-infiltrating T cells. Study-level points and caveats: Gliomas, especially low-grade, showed above-expected tissue-blood divergence; non-neoplastic patients showed below.

The CDR3 has 13 amino acids. CDR1 and CDR2 from the germline V gene are MDHEN and SYDVKM. The ends lost 5 bases at V and 7 bases at J; junction bases unmatched: 4. The iRepertoire nested amplicon-rescue multiplex PCR amplified TCR alpha and beta CDR3s from RNA. TCRdb re-called the multiplex PCR reads with MiXCR, one entry per CDR3 protein. The table has 40,000 or so distinct CDR3 sequences, 20% to 25% seen once. This sequence originates from a human donor with low-grade glioma or glioblastoma, undergoing nonglioma brain surgery, or in good health (not recorded which). Sequences were obtained from glioma tissue, nonneoplastic brain tissue, or PBMCs (not recorded which). This chain connects TRBV28 to TRBJ1-2; TRBD1 aligns across 10 bases. The CDR3 coding sequence is TGTGCCAGCAGTCCGGGACAGGGGATTGGCTACACCTTC. Translation gives CASSPGQGIGYTF.